This T cell receptor (beta chain) was identified during a study of CD8+CD57+ T cells in acquired aplastic anemia. For the study at large: DNA from sorted CD4+ and CD8+ cells averaged roughly 3.2 ug. Findings and limits, study-wide: Patients versus controls showed no significant CD8+ Simpson's diversity difference. Researchers report that fewer than 35 CD8+ CDR3 sequences appeared in both patients and controls.

This CDR3 region has 12 residues. Per germline, CDR1 MGHRA and CDR2 YSYEKL. There are many counts of this clonotype. The antigen remains undetermined. At one end the junction does not follow the germline gene, possibly because of a read error. The patients chosen for sequencing had shown expansion of CD8+CD57+ cells (detected by flow cytometry). No patient had been given any therapy when blood was sampled. For CDR3 and TCR beta VDJ profiling, genomic DNA was the template used. MiXCR was run by TCRdb on the reads, yielding one entry per CDR3 protein. The repertoire has about 250,000 distinct CDR3 sequences, 47% of them found once; the top ten carry over 7.5%.

This TCR was recovered from a human donor with aplastic anemia. The source material was sorted CD4+, CD8+, or CD8+CD57+ T cells (not recorded which) from PBMCs. The V and J genes are TRBV4-1 and TRBJ2-7, with a tentative D call TRBD2 (5 bases). CDR3 sequence: CASSHTGKEQYF. The CDR3 DNA is TGCGCCAGTAGCCACACGGGAAAAGAGCAGTACTTC.